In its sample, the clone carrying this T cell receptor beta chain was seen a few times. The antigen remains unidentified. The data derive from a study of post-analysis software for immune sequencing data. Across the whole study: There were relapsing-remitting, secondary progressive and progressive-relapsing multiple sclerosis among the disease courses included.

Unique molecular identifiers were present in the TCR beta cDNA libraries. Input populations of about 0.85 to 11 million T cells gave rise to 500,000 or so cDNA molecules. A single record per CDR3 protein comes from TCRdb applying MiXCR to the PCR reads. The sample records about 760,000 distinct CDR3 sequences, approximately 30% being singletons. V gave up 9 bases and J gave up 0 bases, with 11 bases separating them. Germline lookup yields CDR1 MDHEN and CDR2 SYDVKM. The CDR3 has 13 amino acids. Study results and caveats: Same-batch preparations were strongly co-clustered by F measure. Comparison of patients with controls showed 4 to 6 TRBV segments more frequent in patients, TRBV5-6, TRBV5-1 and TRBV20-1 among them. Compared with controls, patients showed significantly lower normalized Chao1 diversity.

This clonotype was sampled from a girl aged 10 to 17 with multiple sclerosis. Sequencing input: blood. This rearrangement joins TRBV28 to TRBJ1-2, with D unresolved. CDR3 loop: CASLHSANYGYTF. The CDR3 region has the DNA TGTGCCAGTTTACATTCGGCTAACTATGGCTACACCTTC.